These T cell receptor beta chains were read from a single sample in a study of Graves' ophthalmopathy and Graves' hyperthyroidism. MiXCR, applied by TCRdb to the multiplex PCR reads, yields one record per CDR3 protein. The sample lists hundreds of thousands of distinct CDR3 sequences, 22% seen once, with approximately 6.5% in the top ten. Sequencing used peripheral blood. These receptors were taken from a woman aged 18-29 years with stable Graves' hyperthyroidism. Some clones in this sample may be carry-over from other donors' samples. The CDR3 runs from the conserved cysteine through the conserved F or W. Each record gives: D gene, J gene, clone size, V gene, CDR3 protein, CDR3 DNA. D genes are given only for firm matches. Where a row states a size, it is once, few, many or the class of an expanded clone; other rows omit it.

d_call: NA; j_call: TRBJ1-1; clone_size: NA; v_call: TRBV3-1; cdr3_aa: CASSTLGGLTEAFF; cdr3_nt: TGTGCCAGCAGCACCCTGGGAGGGCTCACTGAAGCTTTCTTT
d_call: NA; j_call: TRBJ1-1; clone_size: few; v_call: TRBV19; cdr3_aa: CASTPFSTVNTEAFF; cdr3_nt: TGTGCCAGTACCCCCTTTAGTACGGTGAACACTGAAGCTTTCTTT
d_call: NA; j_call: TRBJ2-7; clone_size: NA; v_call: TRBV11-2; cdr3_aa: CASSFLLGRAQDEQYF; cdr3_nt: TGTGCCAGCAGCTTCCTCCTGGGCAGGGCCCAGGACGAGCAGTACTTC
d_call: TRBD1; j_call: TRBJ1-6; clone_size: many; v_call: TRBV6-1; cdr3_aa: CATRGTDNSPLHF; cdr3_nt: TGTGCCACCAGGGGGACAGATAATTCACCCCTCCACTTT
d_call: NA; j_call: TRBJ2-7; clone_size: many; v_call: TRBV5-1; cdr3_aa: CASSFKAGRNEQYF; cdr3_nt: TGCGCCAGCAGCTTCAAGGCGGGGAGGAACGAGCAGTACTTC
d_call: NA; j_call: TRBJ2-7; clone_size: many; v_call: TRBV10-1; cdr3_aa: CASSLDPNYEQYF; cdr3_nt: TGCGCCAGCAGCTTGGACCCTAACTACGAGCAGTACTTC
d_call: NA; j_call: TRBJ2-2; clone_size: NA; v_call: TRBV12-3/TRBV12-4; cdr3_aa: CASIQGSGELFF; cdr3_nt: TGTGCCAGCATCCAGGGTAGCGGGGAGCTGTTTTTT
d_call: NA; j_call: TRBJ2-3; clone_size: NA; v_call: TRBV11-2; cdr3_aa: CASSLGQGGDTQYF; cdr3_nt: TGTGCCAGCAGCTTAGGCCAGGGTGGCGATACGCAGTATTTT
d_call: TRBD2; j_call: TRBJ2-7; clone_size: many; v_call: TRBV2; cdr3_aa: CASSVLGLWGLADYEQYF; cdr3_nt: TGTGCCAGCAGTGTCTTAGGTTTGTGGGGACTAGCGGACTACGAGCAGTACTTC
d_call: TRBD1; j_call: TRBJ1-2; clone_size: NA; v_call: TRBV5-1; cdr3_aa: CASSSGPRDRTTYGYTF; cdr3_nt: TGCGCCAGCAGCTCTGGCCCCCGGGACAGGACAACCTATGGCTACACCTTC
d_call: NA; j_call: TRBJ1-1; clone_size: NA; v_call: TRBV5-1; cdr3_aa: CASSTRPNTEAFF; cdr3_nt: TGCGCCAGCAGCACCCGCCCGAACACTGAAGCTTTCTTT
d_call: TRBD1; j_call: TRBJ2-7; clone_size: many; v_call: TRBV20-1; cdr3_aa: CSARDQGALGDEQYF; cdr3_nt: TGCAGTGCTAGAGATCAGGGGGCTCTAGGGGACGAGCAGTACTTC
d_call: TRBD1; j_call: TRBJ1-1; clone_size: once; v_call: TRBV6-1; cdr3_aa: CASSMGQIPGTEAFF; cdr3_nt: TGTGCCAGCAGTATGGGACAGATTCCCGGCACTGAAGCTTTCTTT
d_call: NA; j_call: TRBJ2-7; clone_size: few; v_call: TRBV12-3/TRBV12-4; cdr3_aa: CARSQDPYEQYF; cdr3_nt: TGTGCCCGCAGTCAGGACCCCTACGAGCAGTACTTC
d_call: TRBD1; j_call: TRBJ1-5; clone_size: many; v_call: TRBV12-3/TRBV12-4; cdr3_aa: CASSLGTGPGAQHF; cdr3_nt: TGTGCCAGCAGTTTGGGGACAGGGCCTGGGGCCCAGCATTTT
d_call: NA; j_call: TRBJ1-2; clone_size: many; v_call: TRBV5-1; cdr3_aa: CASSPQGIGGYTF; cdr3_nt: TGCGCCAGCAGCCCACAGGGAATCGGGGGCTACACCTTC
d_call: TRBD1; j_call: TRBJ1-5; clone_size: many; v_call: TRBV2; cdr3_aa: CASSYLQGAGQPQHF; cdr3_nt: TGTGCCAGCAGTTACTTACAGGGGGCTGGTCAGCCCCAGCATTTT
d_call: NA; j_call: TRBJ1-6; clone_size: many; v_call: TRBV13; cdr3_aa: CASSLIPFSPLHF; cdr3_nt: TGTGCCAGCAGCTTAATCCCCTTTTCACCCCTCCACTTT
d_call: TRBD2; j_call: TRBJ2-2; clone_size: NA; v_call: TRBV27; cdr3_aa: CASRPRAGLAGGYTGELFF; cdr3_nt: TGTGCCAGCAGGCCTAGGGCGGGACTAGCGGGAGGTTACACCGGGGAGCTGTTTTTT
d_call: TRBD1; j_call: TRBJ1-2; clone_size: NA; v_call: TRBV28; cdr3_aa: CASSSPGTDGGYTF; cdr3_nt: TGTGCCAGCAGTTCCCCCGGGACAGATGGTGGCTACACCTTC
d_call: TRBD1; j_call: TRBJ2-2; clone_size: many; v_call: TRBV5-1; cdr3_aa: CASTVPGTGSTGELFF; cdr3_nt: TGCGCCAGCACCGTCCCCGGGACAGGGAGCACCGGGGAGCTGTTTTTT
d_call: TRBD2; j_call: TRBJ2-7; clone_size: many; v_call: TRBV5-1; cdr3_aa: CASSYIAGADYEQYF; cdr3_nt: TGCGCCAGCAGCTACATAGCGGGGGCCGACTACGAGCAGTACTTC
d_call: NA; j_call: TRBJ1-1; clone_size: many; v_call: TRBV28; cdr3_aa: CASSIPGSANTEAFF; cdr3_nt: TGTGCCAGCAGTATTCCAGGGTCAGCGAACACTGAAGCTTTCTTT
d_call: TRBD2; j_call: TRBJ2-5; clone_size: NA; v_call: TRBV12-3/TRBV12-4; cdr3_aa: CASSFWRGGAWETQYF; cdr3_nt: TGTGCCAGCAGTTTTTGGCGCGGGGGGGCTTGGGAGACCCAGTACTTC
d_call: NA; j_call: TRBJ1-2; clone_size: few; v_call: TRBV6-2/TRBV6-3; cdr3_aa: CASPDSLRGYTF; cdr3_nt: TGTGCCAGCCCGGACAGTTTGCGTGGCTACACCTTC
d_call: NA; j_call: TRBJ2-7; clone_size: many; v_call: TRBV11-2; cdr3_aa: CASSPDQDEQYF; cdr3_nt: TGTGCCAGCAGCCCCGACCAGGACGAGCAGTACTTC
d_call: NA; j_call: TRBJ1-1; clone_size: once; v_call: TRBV12-3/TRBV12-4; cdr3_aa: CATIDLGAANTEAFF; cdr3_nt: TGTGCCACCATAGATTTGGGGGCCGCGAACACTGAAGCTTTCTTT
d_call: NA; j_call: TRBJ1-2; clone_size: many; v_call: TRBV27; cdr3_aa: CASSPLQANYGYTF; cdr3_nt: TGTGCCAGCAGTCCTCTACAGGCCAACTATGGCTACACCTTC
d_call: NA; j_call: TRBJ2-2; clone_size: NA; v_call: TRBV11-2; cdr3_aa: CASSRRTGRGSGDLFF; cdr3_nt: TGTGCCAGCAGCCGTCGTACAGGGAGGGGGTCCGGGGATCTGTTTTTT
d_call: NA; j_call: TRBJ1-1; clone_size: few; v_call: TRBV7-9; cdr3_aa: CASSLPGTGTEAFF; cdr3_nt: TGTGCCAGCAGCTTACCGGGAACCGGGACTGAAGCTTTCTTT
d_call: NA; j_call: TRBJ2-5; clone_size: many; v_call: TRBV20-1; cdr3_aa: CSASFKANAQETQYF; cdr3_nt: TGCAGTGCTAGTTTCAAGGCCAATGCACAAGAGACCCAGTACTTC
d_call: NA; j_call: TRBJ1-6; clone_size: many; v_call: TRBV5-1; cdr3_aa: CASSLNPSLGSGKSPLHF; cdr3_nt: TGCGCCAGCAGCTTAAACCCTTCTTTAGGGAGTGGGAAATCACCCCTCCACTTT
d_call: TRBD1; j_call: TRBJ2-7; clone_size: NA; v_call: TRBV11-3; cdr3_aa: CASSRPGTGYEQYF; cdr3_nt: TGTGCCAGCAGCCGCCCGGGGACAGGCTACGAGCAGTACTTC
d_call: NA; j_call: TRBJ2-7; clone_size: NA; v_call: TRBV5-6; cdr3_aa: CASSLVGGGGYEQYF; cdr3_nt: TGTGCCAGCAGCTTGGTAGGAGGGGGAGGCTACGAGCAGTACTTC
d_call: NA; j_call: TRBJ2-5; clone_size: many; v_call: TRBV29-1; cdr3_aa: CSGRGQPGTQYF; cdr3_nt: TGCAGCGGGCGAGGACAGCCCGGGACCCAGTACTTC
d_call: NA; j_call: TRBJ1-2; clone_size: many; v_call: TRBV6-1; cdr3_aa: CASSEEEGNSYGYTF; cdr3_nt: TGTGCCAGCAGTGAAGAGGAGGGGAACAGCTATGGCTACACCTTC
d_call: NA; j_call: TRBJ1-5; clone_size: many; v_call: TRBV6-5; cdr3_aa: CASSYAGNSNQPQHF; cdr3_nt: TGTGCCAGCAGTTACGCTGGGAATAGCAATCAGCCCCAGCATTTT
d_call: NA; j_call: TRBJ2-7; clone_size: many; v_call: TRBV28; cdr3_aa: CASSLMSYEQYF; cdr3_nt: TGTGCCAGCAGTTTAATGTCCTACGAGCAGTACTTC
d_call: NA; j_call: TRBJ2-7; clone_size: few; v_call: TRBV28; cdr3_aa: CASSWTDAYEQYF; cdr3_nt: TGTGCCAGCAGTTGGACTGACGCCTACGAGCAGTACTTC
d_call: NA; j_call: TRBJ2-5; clone_size: many; v_call: TRBV20-1; cdr3_aa: CSANIPTQETQYF; cdr3_nt: TGCAGTGCCAACATTCCTACCCAAGAGACCCAGTACTTC
d_call: TRBD2; j_call: TRBJ2-5; clone_size: NA; v_call: TRBV12-3/TRBV12-4; cdr3_aa: CASRPGLAGRLGETQYF; cdr3_nt: TGTGCCAGCAGGCCCGGACTAGCGGGACGGCTAGGGGAGACCCAGTACTTC
d_call: NA; j_call: TRBJ2-7; clone_size: many; v_call: TRBV30; cdr3_aa: CAWSVHLGGREQYF; cdr3_nt: TGTGCCTGGAGTGTACATCTCGGGGGTCGAGAGCAGTACTTC
d_call: NA; j_call: TRBJ1-1; clone_size: NA; v_call: TRBV7-9; cdr3_aa: CASSLEGVANTEAFF; cdr3_nt: TGTGCCAGCAGCTTGGAGGGGGTGGCGAACACTGAAGCTTTCTTT
d_call: NA; j_call: TRBJ2-7; clone_size: many; v_call: TRBV28; cdr3_aa: CASSPRGPKSSYEQYF; cdr3_nt: TGTGCCAGCAGTCCCCGAGGGCCTAAAAGCTCCTACGAGCAGTACTTC
d_call: TRBD1; j_call: TRBJ1-1; clone_size: NA; v_call: TRBV4-1; cdr3_aa: CASSQSRDRDQAFF; cdr3_nt: TGCGCCAGCAGCCAGTCCCGGGACAGGGATCAAGCTTTCTTT
d_call: NA; j_call: TRBJ1-5; clone_size: once; v_call: TRBV4-1; cdr3_aa: CASSPSAQGDQPQHF; cdr3_nt: TGCGCCAGCAGCCCCAGCGCACAGGGCGATCAGCCCCAGCATTTT
d_call: TRBD2; j_call: TRBJ2-7; clone_size: many; v_call: TRBV9; cdr3_aa: CASSELAGGYEQYF; cdr3_nt: TGTGCCAGCAGCGAACTAGCGGGGGGTTACGAGCAGTACTTC
d_call: NA; j_call: TRBJ2-7; clone_size: many; v_call: TRBV19; cdr3_aa: CASSPLRWQASSYEQYF; cdr3_nt: TGTGCCAGTAGTCCCCTCCGGTGGCAGGCGAGCTCCTACGAGCAGTACTTC
d_call: NA; j_call: TRBJ1-2; clone_size: NA; v_call: TRBV19; cdr3_aa: CASSLDVRGYGYTF; cdr3_nt: TGTGCCAGTAGCCTGGACGTCCGGGGCTATGGCTACACCTTC